The 15 T cell receptor beta chains below all came from one sample that was sequenced in a study of control samples from healthy donors and cancer patients. Profiled with immunoSEQ multiplex PCR; TCRdb holds only in-frame clones, not every one. The sample includes more than 15,000 clones, about 88% of them seen just once. Material: PBMCs. Receptors originate from a woman aged 60-75 years with head and neck cancer.

V and J are TRBV19 and TRBJ2-1; D is uncertain. This CDR3 is 13 amino acids long. The V end was cut by 5 bases, the J end by 4 bases, with 9 bases between. Germline V gives CDR1 LNHDA, CDR2 SQIVND (reference sequence). The CDR3 DNA sequence: TGTGCCAGTAGTCCCGTCGTTTACAATGAGCAGTTCTTC. Translation: CASSPVVYNEQFF.

This chain links TRBV6-5 with TRBJ2-5; TRBD1 matches at 8 bases. The V and J ends lost 6 bases and 6 bases, in that order; junction bases with no gene match: 12. CDR1 and CDR2 from the germline V gene are MNHEY and SVGAGI. The CDR3 is 15 residues long. CDR3 nucleotide sequence: TGTGCCAGCAGGGAGGCAGGGGGCGGGGAAAAGACCCAGTACTTC. Protein: CASREAGGGEKTQYF.

V and J are TRBV7-9 and TRBJ2-1; 16 positions match TRBD2. CDR1 and CDR2 from the germline V gene are SEHNR and FQNEAQ (reference sequence). Germline trimming cut 5 bases from V and 5 bases from J; bases unmatched to any gene: 18. This CDR3 has 21 amino acids. CDR3 bases: TGTGCCAGCAGCACGTTCGGGGGAGCCGGGACTAGCGGGAGGGCCAACAATGAGCAGTTCTTC. This codes for CASSTFGGAGTSGRANNEQFF.

The V and J genes are TRBV27 and TRBJ2-2; TRBD1 matches at 11 bases. V trimming: 6 bases; J trimming: 5 bases; junction bases outside the gene matches: 2. This CDR3 has 14 residues. Germline V gives CDR1 MNHEY, CDR2 SMNVEV (reference sequence). The CDR3 loop is CASRGTGGTGELFF. The CDR3 region has the DNA TGTGCCAGCAGGGGGACAGGGGGAACCGGGGAGCTGTTTTTT.

V gene TRBV5-1 combines with J gene TRBJ2-5; 7 nucleotides agree with TRBD2. CDR1 is SGHRS and CDR2 is YFSETQ in the germline V gene. The trim removed 4 bases at V and 2 bases at J, leaving 11 bases unmatched. The CDR3 runs 16 residues. The DNA of the CDR3 is TGCGCCAGCAGCCCAAGGGGCCAGCGGGGACAAGAGACCCAGTACTTC. Its protein product is CASSPRGQRGQETQYF.

This clone occurred once. The chain combines TRBV6-4 with TRBJ2-1; 11 bases match TRBD1. The CDR3 spans 15 residues. V lost 3 bases and J lost 9; bases outside the gene matches: 7. Germline CDR1 is MRHNA and CDR2 is SNTAGT. This CDR3 is CASSEGTGGGFEQFF. CDR3 in DNA: TGTGCCAGCAGTGAAGGGACAGGGGGAGGATTTGAGCAGTTCTTC.

The chain has TRBV10-3 and TRBJ1-1; a possible D gene is TRBD1 (5 bases). V dropped 0 bases and J dropped 2 bases, with 13 bases sitting between them. The CDR3 loop spans 16 amino acids. Germline loops: CDR1 ENHRY, CDR2 SYGVKD. The CDR3 protein is CAISESWGGANTEAFF. CDR3 DNA sequence: TGTGCCATCAGTGAGTCCTGGGGTGGGGCAAACACTGAAGCTTTCTTT.

This chain links TRBV3-1 (or the pseudogene TRBV3-2) with TRBJ2-3; 8 bases are shared with TRBD2. V was pared by 2 bases and J by 6 bases, with 10 bases of the junction left unmatched. The germline V gene has CDR1 LGHDT and CDR2 YNNKEL (reference sequence). The CDR3 spans 16 residues. The DNA for the CDR3 is TGTGCCAGCAGCCAAAGGGGCGCGGGAGGTAAGGATACGCAGTATTTT. Its protein is CASSQRGAGGKDTQYF.

This chain links TRBV5-8 with TRBJ1-4; D is uncertain. CDR3 length: 16 amino acids. Trimming cost V 4 bases and J 5 bases, with 18 bases left between them. CDR1 and CDR2 from the germline V gene are SGHTS and YDEGEE. The CDR3 spells CASSNGALATNEKLFF. DNA for the CDR3: TGTGCCAGCAGCAACGGAGCCCTCGCCACCAATGAAAAACTGTTTTTT.

V is TRBV18 and J is TRBJ2-7; D is uncertain. This CDR3 region has 14 residues. Germline values: CDR1 KGHSH, CDR2 LQKENI. The V and J ends lost 2 bases and 0 bases respectively, with 8 bases between them. The CDR3 is CASSPIRGSYEQYF. In nucleotides, the CDR3 is TGTGCCAGCTCACCAATACGTGGCTCCTACGAGCAGTACTTC.

The genes are TRBV7-9 and TRBJ2-7; 7 bases align to TRBD2. CDR3 length: 14 amino acids. Germline V lookup: CDR1 SEHNR, CDR2 FQNEAQ (reference sequence). Losses at the gene ends were 4 bases for V and 3 bases for J; bases not matched to a gene: 6. Here the CDR3 DNA reads TGTGCCAGCAGCTCGGGGGGACTTAGCTACGAGCAGTACTTC. Protein: CASSSGGLSYEQYF. Full variable domain (outside the CDR3, taken from reference TRBV7-9 and TRBJ2-7): DTGVSQNPRHKITKRGQNVTFRCDPISEHNRLYWYRQTLGQGPEFLTYFQNEAQLEKSRLLSDRFSAERPKGSFSTLEIQRTEQGDSAMYLCASSSGGLSYEQYFGPGTRLTVT.

The V gene is TRBV6-2 or TRBV6-3, the J gene TRBJ2-2; possibly TRBD1 for D (6 bases). The V gene's germline CDR1 is MNHEY and CDR2 SVGEGT. V was pared by 6 bases and J by 3 bases, with 11 bases between. The CDR3 spans 14 residues. The CDR3 sequence: CASSRSGDTGELFF. CDR3 in DNA: TGTGCCAGCAGCAGATCAGGGGACACCGGGGAGCTGTTTTTT.

The chain employs TRBV5-4 and TRBJ2-5; TRBD2 matches at 9 bases. This CDR3 has 16 residues. Germline V gene lookup returns CDR1 SGHNT and CDR2 YYREEE (reference sequence). Trimming removed 0 bases from V and 4 bases from J; junction bases left unmatched: 7. The CDR3 region has the DNA TGTGCCAGCAGCTTGGGGGGTAGCGGGAGTCGAGAGACCCAGTACTTC. Translating it yields CASSLGGSGSRETQYF.

This chain links TRBV28 with TRBJ1-2; a possible D gene is TRBD1 (6 bases). This CDR3 contains 13 residues. Germline CDR1 MDHEN, CDR2 SYDVKM. With 2 bases removed from V and 5 bases from J, the gap between germline ends came to 9 bases. CDR3 nucleotide sequence: TGTGCCAGCAGTTTAAGGGGGGGGTATGGCTACACCTTC. Translating it yields CASSLRGGYGYTF.

The rearrangement joins TRBV28 to TRBJ2-7; weak D call: TRBD1 (5 bases). V lost 10 bases to trimming and J lost 2 bases, with 18 bases between them. The CDR3 has 14 residues. From germline, CDR1 is MDHEN and CDR2 SYDVKM. CDR3 nucleotides: TGTGCCACCCGGTCGGAACAGGCCCCCTACGAGCAGTACTTC. This sequence encodes CATRSEQAPYEQYF.